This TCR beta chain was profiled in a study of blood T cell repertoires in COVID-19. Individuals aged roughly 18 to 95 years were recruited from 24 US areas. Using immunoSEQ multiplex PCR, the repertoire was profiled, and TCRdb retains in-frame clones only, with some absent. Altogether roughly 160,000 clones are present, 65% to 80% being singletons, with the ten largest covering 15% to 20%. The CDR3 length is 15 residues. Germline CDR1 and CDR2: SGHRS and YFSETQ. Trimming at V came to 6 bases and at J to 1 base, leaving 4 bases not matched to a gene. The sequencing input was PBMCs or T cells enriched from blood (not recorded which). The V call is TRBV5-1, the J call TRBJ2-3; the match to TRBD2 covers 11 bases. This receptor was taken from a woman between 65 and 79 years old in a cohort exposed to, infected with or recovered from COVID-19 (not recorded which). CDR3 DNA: TGCGCCAGCAAAGGACTAGCGGGTGGCACAGATACGCAGTATTTT. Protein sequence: CASKGLAGGTDTQYF.